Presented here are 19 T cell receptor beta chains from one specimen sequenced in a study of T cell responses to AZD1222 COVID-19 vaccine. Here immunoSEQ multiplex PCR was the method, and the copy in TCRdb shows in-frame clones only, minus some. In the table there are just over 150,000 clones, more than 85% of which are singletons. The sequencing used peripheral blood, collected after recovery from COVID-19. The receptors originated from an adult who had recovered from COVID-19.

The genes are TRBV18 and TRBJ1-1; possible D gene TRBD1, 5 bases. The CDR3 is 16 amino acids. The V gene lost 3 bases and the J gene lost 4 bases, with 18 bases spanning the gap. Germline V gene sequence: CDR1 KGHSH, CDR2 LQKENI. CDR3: CASSPNNGGLGTEAFF. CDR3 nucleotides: TGTGCCAGCTCACCTAACAACGGGGGGTTAGGCACTGAAGCTTTCTTT.

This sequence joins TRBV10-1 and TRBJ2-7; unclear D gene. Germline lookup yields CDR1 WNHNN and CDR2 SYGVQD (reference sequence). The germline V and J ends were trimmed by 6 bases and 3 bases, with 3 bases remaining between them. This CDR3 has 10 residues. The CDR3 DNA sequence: TGCGCCAGCAGGATCTACGAGCAGTACTTC. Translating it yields CASRIYEQYF.

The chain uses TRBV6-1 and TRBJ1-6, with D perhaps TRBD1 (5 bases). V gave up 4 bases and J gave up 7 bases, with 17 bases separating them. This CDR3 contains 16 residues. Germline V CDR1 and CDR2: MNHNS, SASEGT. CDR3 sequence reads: CASSGLLGAGNSPLHF. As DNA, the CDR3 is TGTGCCAGCAGTGGACTCCTTGGGGCTGGGAATTCACCCCTCCACTTT.

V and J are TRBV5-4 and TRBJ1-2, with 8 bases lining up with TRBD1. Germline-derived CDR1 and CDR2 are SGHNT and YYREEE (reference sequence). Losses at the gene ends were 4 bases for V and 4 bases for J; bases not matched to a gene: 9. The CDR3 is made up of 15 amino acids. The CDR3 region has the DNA TGTGCCAGCAGCCCCGGGACAGGAGTAATCTATGGCTACACCTTC. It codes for CASSPGTGVIYGYTF.

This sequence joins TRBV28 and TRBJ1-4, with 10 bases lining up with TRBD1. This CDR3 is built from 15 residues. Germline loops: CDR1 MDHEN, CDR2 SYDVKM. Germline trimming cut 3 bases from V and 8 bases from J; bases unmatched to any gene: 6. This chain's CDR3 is CASSFETGGDEKLFF. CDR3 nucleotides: TGTGCCAGCAGTTTCGAGACAGGGGGCGACGAAAAACTGTTTTTT. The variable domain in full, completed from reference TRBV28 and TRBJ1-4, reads DVKVTQSSRYLVKRTGEKVFLECVQDMDHENMFWYRQDPGLGLRLIYFSYDVKMKEKGDIPEGYSVSREKKERFSLILESASTNQTSMYLCASSFETGGDEKLFFGSGTQLSVL.

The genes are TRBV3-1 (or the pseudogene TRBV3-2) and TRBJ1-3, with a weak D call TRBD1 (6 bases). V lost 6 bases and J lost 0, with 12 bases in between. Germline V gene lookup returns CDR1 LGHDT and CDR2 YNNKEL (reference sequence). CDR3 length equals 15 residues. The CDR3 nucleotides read TGTGCCAGCAGGAAGCAGGGGTCCTCTGGAAACACCATATATTTT. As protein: CASRKQGSSGNTIYF.

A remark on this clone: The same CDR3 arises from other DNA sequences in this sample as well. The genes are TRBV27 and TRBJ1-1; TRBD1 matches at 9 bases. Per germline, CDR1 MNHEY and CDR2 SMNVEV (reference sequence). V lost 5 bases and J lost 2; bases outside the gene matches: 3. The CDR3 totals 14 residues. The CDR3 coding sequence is TGTGCCAGCAGTCTACAGGGGGCCAACACTGAAGCTTTCTTT. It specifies CASSLQGANTEAFF.

The CDR3 reads CASSESCTNPHNTEAFF. In nucleotides, the CDR3 is TGCGCCAGCAGTGAGTCATGTACGAACCCACACAACACTGAAGCTTTCTTT. The rearrangement joins TRBV10-1 to TRBJ1-1; D is uncertain. V dropped 0 bases and J dropped 2 bases, with 16 bases sitting between them. The CDR3 runs to 17 residues. CDR1 and CDR2 (germline): WNHNN, SYGVQD (reference sequence).

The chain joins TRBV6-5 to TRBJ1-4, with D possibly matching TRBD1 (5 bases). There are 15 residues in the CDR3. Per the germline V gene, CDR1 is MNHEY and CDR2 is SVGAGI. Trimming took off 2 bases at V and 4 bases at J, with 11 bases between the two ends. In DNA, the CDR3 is TGTGCCAGCAGTTACGGTCAGGGTGGTAATGAAAAACTGTTTTTT. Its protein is CASSYGQGGNEKLFF.

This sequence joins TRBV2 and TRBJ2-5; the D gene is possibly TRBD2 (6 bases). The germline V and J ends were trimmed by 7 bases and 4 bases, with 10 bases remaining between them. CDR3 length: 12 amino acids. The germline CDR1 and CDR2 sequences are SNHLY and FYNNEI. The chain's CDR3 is CASKERAETQYF. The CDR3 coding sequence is TGTGCCAGCAAGGAGCGGGCAGAGACCCAGTACTTC.

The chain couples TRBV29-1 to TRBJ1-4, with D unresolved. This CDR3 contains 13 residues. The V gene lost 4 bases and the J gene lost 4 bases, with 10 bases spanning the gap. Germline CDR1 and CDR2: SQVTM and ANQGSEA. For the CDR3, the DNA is TGCAGCGTTGTGTCGGCTCATAATGAAAAACTGTTTTTT. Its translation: CSVVSAHNEKLFF.

This chain's CDR3 is CASSDRGGTDTQYF. The DNA for the CDR3 is TGTGCCAGCAGTGATCGGGGGGGGACAGATACGCAGTATTTT. This chain connects TRBV2 to TRBJ2-3; 8 nucleotides agree with TRBD2. CDR3 length: 14 amino acids. Germline CDR1 SNHLY, CDR2 FYNNEI. V lost 3 bases to trimming and J lost 3 bases; unmatched junction nucleotides: 2.

Here the CDR3 DNA reads TGTGCCTCCAGGACAGAACAAGAGACCCAGTACTTC. It translates to CASRTEQETQYF. The chain couples TRBV19 to TRBJ2-5; possible D gene TRBD1, 6 bases. Trimming removed 11 bases from V and 2 bases from J, with 12 bases in between. The CDR3 is 12 residues long. The germline V gene has CDR1 LNHDA and CDR2 SQIVND (reference sequence).

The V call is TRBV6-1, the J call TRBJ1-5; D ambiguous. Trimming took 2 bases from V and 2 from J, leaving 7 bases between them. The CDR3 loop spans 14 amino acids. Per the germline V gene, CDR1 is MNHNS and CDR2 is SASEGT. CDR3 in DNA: TGTGCCAGCAGTGAAAATGGTGGCAATCAGCCCCAGCATTTT. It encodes CASSENGGNQPQHF.

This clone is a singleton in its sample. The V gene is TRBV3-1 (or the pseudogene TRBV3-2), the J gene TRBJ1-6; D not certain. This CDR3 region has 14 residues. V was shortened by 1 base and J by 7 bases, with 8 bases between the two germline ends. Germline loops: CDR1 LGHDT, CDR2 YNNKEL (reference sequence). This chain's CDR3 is CASSQGQSNSPLHF. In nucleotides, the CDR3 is TGTGCCAGCAGCCAAGGGCAGTCAAATTCACCCCTCCACTTT.

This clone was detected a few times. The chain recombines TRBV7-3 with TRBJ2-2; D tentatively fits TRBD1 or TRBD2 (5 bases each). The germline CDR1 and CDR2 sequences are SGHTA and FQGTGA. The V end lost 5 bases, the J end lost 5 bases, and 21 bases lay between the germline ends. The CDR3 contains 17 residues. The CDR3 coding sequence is TGTGCCAGCAGCCCACAAAGACCGGGACCGGGGACCGGGGAGCTGTTTTTT. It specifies CASSPQRPGPGTGELFF. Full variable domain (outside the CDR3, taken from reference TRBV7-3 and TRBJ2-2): GAGVSQTPSNKVTEKGKYVELRCDPISGHTALYWYRQSLGQGPEFLIYFQGTGAADDSGLPNDRFFAVRPEGSVSTLKIQRTERGDSAVYLCASSPQRPGPGTGELFFGEGSRLTVL.

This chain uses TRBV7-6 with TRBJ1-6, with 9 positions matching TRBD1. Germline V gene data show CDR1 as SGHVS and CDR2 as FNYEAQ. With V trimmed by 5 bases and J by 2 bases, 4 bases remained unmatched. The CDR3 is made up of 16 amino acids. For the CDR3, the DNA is TGTGCCAGCAGCCTCAGACAGGGGGCCTATAATTCACCCCTCCACTTT. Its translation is CASSLRQGAYNSPLHF.

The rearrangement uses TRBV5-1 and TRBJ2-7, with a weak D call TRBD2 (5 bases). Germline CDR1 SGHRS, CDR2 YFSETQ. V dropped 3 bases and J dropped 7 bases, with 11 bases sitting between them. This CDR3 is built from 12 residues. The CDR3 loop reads CASSSGPGEQYF. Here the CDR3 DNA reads TGCGCCAGCAGCTCCGGCCCGGGGGAGCAGTACTTC.

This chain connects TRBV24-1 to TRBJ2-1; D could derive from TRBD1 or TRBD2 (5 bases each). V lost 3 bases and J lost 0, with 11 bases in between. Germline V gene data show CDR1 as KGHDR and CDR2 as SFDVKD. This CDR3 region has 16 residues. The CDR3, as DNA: TGTGCCACCAGTGATCCCCTCGGGGCCTCCTACAATGAGCAGTTCTTC. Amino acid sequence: CATSDPLGASYNEQFF.